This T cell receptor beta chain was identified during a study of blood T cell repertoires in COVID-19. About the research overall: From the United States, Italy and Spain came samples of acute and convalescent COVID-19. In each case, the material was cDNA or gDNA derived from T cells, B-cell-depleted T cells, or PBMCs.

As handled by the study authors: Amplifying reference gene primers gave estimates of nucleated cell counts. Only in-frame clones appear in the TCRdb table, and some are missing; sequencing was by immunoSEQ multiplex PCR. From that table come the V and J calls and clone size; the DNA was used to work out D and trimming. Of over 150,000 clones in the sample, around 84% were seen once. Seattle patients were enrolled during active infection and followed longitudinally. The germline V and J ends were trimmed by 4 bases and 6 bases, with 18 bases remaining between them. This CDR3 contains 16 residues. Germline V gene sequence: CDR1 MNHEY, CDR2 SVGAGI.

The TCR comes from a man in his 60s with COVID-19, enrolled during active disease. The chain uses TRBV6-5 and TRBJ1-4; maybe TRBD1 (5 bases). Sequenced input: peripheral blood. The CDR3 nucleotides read TGTGCCAGCAGTTCCCGACGACAGACAATCGATGAAAAACTGTTTTTT. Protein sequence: CASSSRRQTIDEKLFF.